This paragraph reports one T cell receptor (beta chain). What it binds is unknown. Naive CD8 cells lacked CD45RO and underwent positive selection for CCR7, leaving out terminally differentiated effector memory CD45RA+ cells. The data were taken from a study of shared clonotypes between healthy human individuals. Original handling: Owing to the provision of junction-only sequences devoid of quality scores by immunoSEQ, filtering differed. The repertoire was sequenced with immunoSEQ multiplex PCR; TCRdb's copy has only in-frame clones and lacks some. V, J and clone size are those of that table, while D and trimming were read from the DNA. The data hold more than 2 million clones, with roughly 94% observed a single time. Germline-derived CDR1 and CDR2 are SGHAT and FQNNGV. Trimming stripped 3 bases from V and 4 bases from J, with 15 bases between. The CDR3 totals 15 residues. Whole-study findings and limits: Sample collection involved blood only; tissue repertoires are likely different. Non-shared clonotypes were found to have lower generation probabilities than the clonotypes that were shared by all four of the sorted-subset donors.

The origin of this receptor is a man between 18 and 35 years old in good health. The chain employs TRBV11-2 and TRBJ2-5; a possible D gene is TRBD1 (5 bases). The sequencing sample was made of naive CD8+ T cells sorted from blood. This chain's CDR3 is CASSFRSGRGETQYF. In DNA form, the CDR3 reads TGTGCCAGCAGCTTTAGGTCCGGAAGGGGAGAGACCCAGTACTTC.